The 10 T cell receptor beta chains presented below share a single source sample, sequenced in a study of blood T cell repertoires in COVID-19. The table came from immunoSEQ multiplex PCR; TCRdb's copy has only in-frame clones and leaves some out. Among tens of thousands of clones listed, more than 75% were seen once. Input material: peripheral blood. These receptors were taken from a man aged 45 to 65 with active or convalescent COVID-19.

The gene calls are TRBV15 and TRBJ2-7; D is unclear. Deletions cut 4 bases from V and 6 bases from J, with 10 bases between. Germline values: CDR1 LNHNV, CDR2 YYDKDF (reference sequence). The CDR3 spans 12 residues. CDR3 region: CATSTYSGEQYF. The CDR3 DNA reads as TGTGCCACCAGCACATACTCGGGCGAGCAGTACTTC.

The chain joins TRBV11-3 to TRBJ2-1, with TRBD2 as a possible D gene (7 bases). The CDR3 sequence is 15 residues long. Germline V gene data show CDR1 as SGHNT and CDR2 as YENEEA. The germline V and J ends were trimmed by 5 bases and 2 bases, with 13 bases remaining between them. The CDR3 loop reads CASSPKGGAYNEQFF. As DNA, the CDR3 is TGTGCCAGCAGCCCGAAAGGGGGGGCCTACAATGAGCAGTTCTTC. The full variable domain, rest sourced from reference TRBV11-3 and TRBJ2-1, is EAGVVQSPRYKIIEKKQPVAFWCNPISGHNTLYWYLQNLGQGPELLIRYENEEAVDDSQLPKDRFSAERLKGVDSTLKIQPAELGDSAVYLCASSPKGGAYNEQFFGPGTRLTVL.

The chain uses TRBV19 and TRBJ1-5; D remains unclear. The V end was cut by 1 base, the J end by 4 bases, with 17 bases between. Per germline, CDR1 LNHDA and CDR2 SQIVND (reference sequence). The CDR3 runs to 17 residues. The CDR3 loop is CASSIGPAKRLNQPQHF. The CDR3 DNA is TGTGCCAGTAGTATAGGGCCAGCAAAGAGACTTAATCAGCCCCAGCATTTT.

This chain connects TRBV2 to TRBJ2-7, with 9 nucleotides matching TRBD1. This CDR3 contains 14 residues. The V gene's germline CDR1 is SNHLY and CDR2 FYNNEI. V lost 1 base, J lost 3 bases, and 1 base stayed unmatched. CDR3 sequence (DNA): TGTGCCAGCAGTGAAGGACAGGGGGGCTACGAGCAGTACGTC. It encodes CASSEGQGGYEQYV.

The chain uses TRBV4-3 and TRBJ1-6; D is unresolved. CDR1 is LGHNA and CDR2 is YSLEER in the germline V gene. Trimming took off 3 bases at V and 2 bases at J, with 17 bases between the two ends. This CDR3 is built from 18 residues. CDR3: CASSQDSLSGTYNSPLHF. The DNA for the CDR3 is TGCGCCAGCAGCCAGGACTCCCTCAGTGGGACCTATAATTCACCCCTCCACTTT.

V is TRBV11-2 and J is TRBJ1-3; TRBD1 matches 7 bases. Germline CDR1 reads SGHAT; CDR2 reads FQNNGV. This CDR3 spans 15 amino acids. V gave up 4 bases and J gave up 2 bases; unmatched junction bases: 5. For the CDR3, the DNA is TGTGCCAGCAGCTCGCTCCAGGGGGCTGGAAACACCATATATTTT. It specifies CASSSLQGAGNTIYF.

The genes are TRBV10-1 and TRBJ2-3; weak D call: TRBD2 (6 bases). CDR1 WNHNN and CDR2 SYGVQD come from the germline V gene (reference sequence). This CDR3 comprises 15 residues. Deletions cut 8 bases from V and 1 base from J, with 16 bases between. The CDR3 reads CASADPGVGTDTQYF. The CDR3 nucleotides are TGCGCCAGCGCCGACCCGGGGGTTGGCACAGATACGCAGTATTTT.

This sequence joins TRBV5-6 and TRBJ2-5; D is perhaps TRBD2 (5 bases). Germline-derived CDR1 and CDR2 are SGHDT and YYEEEE. The CDR3 is 14 amino acids. With 0 bases removed from V and 2 bases from J, the gap between germline ends came to 8 bases. The CDR3 sequence is CASSLGSVQETQYF. The CDR3 nucleotides read TGTGCCAGCAGCTTGGGTAGCGTACAAGAGACCCAGTACTTC. The whole variable domain, remainder taken from reference TRBV5-6 and TRBJ2-5, is DAGVTQSPTHLIKTRGQQVTLRCSPKSGHDTVSWYQQALGQGPQFIFQYYEEEERQRGNFPDRFSGHQFPNYSSELNVNALLLGDSALYLCASSLGSVQETQYFGPGTRLLVL.

This clone has only a few counts. The V gene is TRBV9, the J gene TRBJ2-1; 10 bases are a match to TRBD1. Germline assignment: CDR1 SGDLS and CDR2 YYNGEE. CDR3 length: 13 residues. V was pared by 5 bases and J by 6 bases, with 2 bases of the junction left unmatched. This chain's CDR3 is CASRGQGSNEQFF. The CDR3 DNA is TGTGCCAGCAGGGGACAGGGGAGCAATGAGCAGTTCTTC.

The chain combines TRBV6-5 with TRBJ1-4; D is unclear. Germline values: CDR1 MNHEY, CDR2 SVGAGI. Trimming shortened V by 6 bases and J by 2 bases, and 4 bases separated the two germline ends. CDR3 length equals 12 residues. The CDR3 sequence: CASRRTNEKLFF. DNA of the CDR3: TGTGCCAGCAGGCGGACTAATGAAAAACTGTTTTTT.